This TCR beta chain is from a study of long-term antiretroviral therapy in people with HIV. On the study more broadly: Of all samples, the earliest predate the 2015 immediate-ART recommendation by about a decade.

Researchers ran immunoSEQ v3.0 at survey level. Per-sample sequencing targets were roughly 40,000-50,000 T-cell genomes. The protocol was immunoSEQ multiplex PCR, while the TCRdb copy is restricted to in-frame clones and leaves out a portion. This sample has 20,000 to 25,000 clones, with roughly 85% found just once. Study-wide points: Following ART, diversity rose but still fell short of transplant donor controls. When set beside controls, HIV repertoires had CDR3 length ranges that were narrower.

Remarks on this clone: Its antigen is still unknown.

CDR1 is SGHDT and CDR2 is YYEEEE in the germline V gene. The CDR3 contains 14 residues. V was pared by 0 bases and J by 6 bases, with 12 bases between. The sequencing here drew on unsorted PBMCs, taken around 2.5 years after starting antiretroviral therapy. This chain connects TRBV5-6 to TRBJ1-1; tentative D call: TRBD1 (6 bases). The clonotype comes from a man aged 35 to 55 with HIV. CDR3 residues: CASSLEGGVAEAFF. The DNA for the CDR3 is TGTGCCAGCAGCTTGGAGGGGGGGGTGGCTGAAGCTTTCTTT. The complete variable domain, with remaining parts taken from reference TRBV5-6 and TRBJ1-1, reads DAGVTQSPTHLIKTRGQQVTLRCSPKSGHDTVSWYQQALGQGPQFIFQYYEEEERQRGNFPDRFSGHQFPNYSSELNVNALLLGDSALYLCASSLEGGVAEAFFGQGTRLTVV.